The 9 T cell receptor beta chains below come from one sample, sequenced in a study of cytomegalovirus exposure and HLA in healthy donors. PCR employed 60 Vbeta and 13 Jbeta primers. Profiling relied on immunoSEQ multiplex PCR, and the TCRdb table lists in-frame clones only, not all of them. Of 200,000 to 250,000 clones listed, almost 70% are singletons. Input material: PBMCs. The receptors stem from a middle-aged man in good health and CMV-seropositive.

CDR3 sequence reads: CASSFYTGQPYEQYF. The CDR3 DNA sequence: TGCGCCAGCAGCTTTTACACTGGACAGCCATACGAGCAGTACTTC. The chain links TRBV5-1 to TRBJ2-7; perhaps TRBD1 as D (6 bases). V was trimmed by 2 bases and J by 4 bases, leaving 16 bases between them. Germline CDR1 and CDR2: SGHRS and YFSETQ. The CDR3 has 15 residues.

The V gene is TRBV19, the J gene TRBJ2-1; 11 bases are shared with TRBD2. This CDR3 is built from 15 residues. Looked up from germline, CDR1 is LNHDA and CDR2 is SQIVND (reference sequence). The V segment lost 7 bases and the J segment 4 bases; nucleotides outside the gene matches: 6. The CDR3 is CASTLTSGEYNEQFF. CDR3 sequence (DNA): TGTGCCAGTACCCTGACTAGCGGGGAATACAATGAGCAGTTCTTC.

This chain connects TRBV28 to TRBJ2-1, with 10 bases lining up with TRBD2. Germline CDR1 MDHEN, CDR2 SYDVKM. V was clipped by 6 bases and J by 9 bases; unmatched bases: 8. The CDR3 loop spans 14 amino acids. This CDR3 is CASRPSGGAVEQFF. CDR3 DNA sequence: TGTGCCAGCAGACCCAGCGGGGGGGCCGTTGAGCAGTTCTTC.

The gene calls are TRBV28 and TRBJ2-7, with TRBD1 as a possible D gene (5 bases). This CDR3 is 12 amino acids long. Trimming shortened V by 5 bases and J by 4 bases, and 9 bases separated the two germline ends. The germline V gene has CDR1 MDHEN and CDR2 SYDVKM. The CDR3 region is CASSGRGYEQYF. The CDR3 DNA follows: TGTGCCAGCAGTGGAAGGGGTTACGAGCAGTACTTC.

This clone has more than one count but fewer than ten. The V gene is TRBV7-8, the J gene TRBJ2-5, with 10 bases lining up with TRBD1. Losses at the gene ends were 5 bases for V and 4 bases for J; bases not matched to a gene: 10. Germline CDR1 and CDR2: SGHVS and FQNEAQ. The CDR3 is 16 residues long. This chain's CDR3 is CASSRRQGARIETQYF. DNA for the CDR3: TGTGCCAGCAGCCGTCGACAGGGGGCGAGGATAGAGACCCAGTACTTC.

CDR3: CASSAGQAGSGANVLTF. As DNA, the CDR3 is TGTGCCAGCAGTGCGGGACAGGCTGGCTCTGGGGCCAACGTCCTGACTTTC. The rearrangement uses TRBV6-1 and TRBJ2-6, with 8 bases that match TRBD1. The length of the CDR3 is 17 residues. Per the germline V gene, CDR1 is MNHNS and CDR2 is SASEGT. Losses at the gene ends were 4 bases for V and 0 bases for J; bases not matched to a gene: 5.

The V gene is TRBV7-2, the J gene TRBJ1-1; TRBD1 matches at 7 bases. V lost 6 bases and J lost 10; bases outside the gene matches: 8. Germline V lookup: CDR1 SGHTA, CDR2 FQGNSA. The CDR3 covers 12 residues. The chain's CDR3 is CASRPHRGSAFF. CDR3 DNA: TGTGCCAGCAGACCACACAGGGGATCAGCTTTCTTT.

The chain is built from TRBV6-5 and TRBJ1-1, with D perhaps TRBD1 (6 bases). Trimming pared 0 bases from V and 1 base from J, leaving 9 bases between. The germline V gene encodes CDR1 MNHEY and CDR2 SVGAGI. The CDR3 consists of 15 residues. CDR3 in DNA: TGTGCCAGCAGTTACTCGATACAGGGGAACACTGAAGCTTTCTTT. It encodes CASSYSIQGNTEAFF.

J is TRBJ2-1 and V is TRBV5-4; TRBD1 might be the D (5 bases). There are 12 residues in the CDR3. Germline CDR1 SGHNT, CDR2 YYREEE (reference sequence). V was clipped by 4 bases and J by 7 bases, with 9 bases between them. The CDR3 is CASSLTANEQFF. The CDR3, as DNA: TGTGCCAGCAGCCTGACAGCGAATGAGCAGTTCTTC.